Sequencing of this T cell receptor (beta chain) was carried out in a study of blood T cells in healthy people across ages. Study-wide results and limits: Age showed a roughly linear inverse relationship with TCR beta diversity per million T cells.

PCR was performed a second time for about 6 to 11 cycles using a sample-barcoded 5' primer and a J-beta primer mix. Each cDNA molecule was tagged by a template-switch adaptor with 12 random nucleotides. MiXCR, run by TCRdb on the 5' RACE reads, gives a single entry per CDR3 protein. The sample lists 550,000 to 800,000 distinct CDR3 sequences; about 21% were seen once. Germline values: CDR1 DFQATT, CDR2 SNEGSKA (reference sequence). Trimming stripped 2 bases from V and 5 bases from J, with 10 bases between. This CDR3 comprises 13 residues. A word on this clonotype: The antigen is unknown.

The sample taken for sequencing was blood. This clonotype originated in a man in his 70s in good health. The V call is TRBV20-1, the J call TRBJ2-1; unclear D gene. As DNA, the CDR3 is TGCAGTGCTAGATTGGACGGACACAATGAGCAGTTCTTC. It codes for CSARLDGHNEQFF.